This T cell receptor (beta chain) was captured in a study of OX40 agonist ivuxolimab in advanced cancers. Notes on the research overall: Ivuxolimab, which targeted the costimulatory receptor OX40 (CD134), was an agonistic, fully human IgG2 monoclonal antibody. Intravenous ivuxolimab was administered to patients every 2 weeks at six dose levels: 0.01, 0.1, 0.3, 1.5, 3 and 10 mg/kg. Of the approximately 54 patients in dose escalation, about 20 had hepatocellular carcinoma, some 15 had melanoma, 9 had renal cell carcinoma and 9 had head and neck cancer. In the dose-escalation cohort, approximately 82% of patients were male, and the mean age was approximately 60 years, with a range of about 23 to 90. Patients were allowed to have had prior anti-PD-1, anti-PD-L1 or anti-CTLA-4 therapy, and around two fifths of the dose-escalation patients had been treated with checkpoint inhibitors. Partial responses were achieved by three dose-escalation patients, of whom one had hepatocellular carcinoma and two had cutaneous melanoma. Peripheral TCRbeta sequencing aimed to test whether ivuxolimab altered TCR sequence diversity and caused clonal T-cell expansion. The paper reports the monotherapy dose-escalation portion (N of about 50 patients) of the phase I ivuxolimab trial.

On this clone: Its recognized antigen is unknown. Qualities for individual bases were not recorded, and no much larger clone is one base off.

Study-level results and caveats: In the 0.1-3.0 mg/kg groups, partial responders had among the lowest normalized peripheral clonal expansion, particularly in CD8+ T cells. At doses of 0.1 to 3.0 mg/kg, clonal expansion of both CD4+ and CD8+ T cells in blood was seen between baseline and week 6. After ivuxolimab, CD8+ T cells had more expanded clones than CD4+ T cells on average. Low levels of normalized T-cell clonal expansion were also seen in some patients who did not respond. Antigen specificity was not determined for the clonally expanded peripheral T cells.

For sequencing of the TCRbeta CDR3 region, genomic DNA was extracted from the sorted cells. The immunoSEQ Assay was used to sequence the TCRbeta CDR3 regions. TCRdb limited this immuneACCESS table to in-frame rearrangements with V and J called. A share of clones is missing; checked studies link under half to unresolved V genes, and the rest is unexplained. This sample is represented by tens of thousands of clones; 89% of them were singletons. In total, the top ten clones hold 0.15% to 0.2% of the sample. The trial excluded patients who had a history of autoimmune disease or who were on systemic immunosuppression. Peripheral blood for TCR sequencing was collected from all dose cohorts at baseline, on cycle 4 day 1, and on cycle 7 day 1. The samples were drawn from a first-in-human, open-label, multicenter phase I dose-escalation trial of ivuxolimab. Adults with locally advanced or metastatic head and neck squamous cell, hepatocellular, melanoma or renal cell carcinoma were enrolled in the trial. Before TCR sequencing, CD4+ T cells and CD8+ T cells were sorted from peripheral blood as separate populations.

Sequencing was performed on CD4+ or CD8+ T cells sorted from blood, taken in a trial of the OX40 agonist ivuxolimab. The TCR originated in an adult with an advanced solid tumor such as melanoma, head and neck, liver or kidney cancer.

In nucleotide form, the sequence is TGCGCCAGCAGCTTGAATTTGGGGGTCTATGAGCAGTTCTTC. Its protein product is CASSLNLGVYEQFF. The rearrangement joined TRBV5-1 to TRBJ2-1; the D gene is possibly TRBD1 or TRBD2, each agreeing over 5 bases. Trimming removed 1 base from V and 8 bases from J, leaving 13 bases between the germline ends. The CDR3 runs 14 amino acids, cysteine and phenylalanine included. The sequence is cut down to CDR3 DNA, 42 bases in frame from base 1. The germline V gene yields SGHRS for CDR1 and YFSETQ for CDR2.